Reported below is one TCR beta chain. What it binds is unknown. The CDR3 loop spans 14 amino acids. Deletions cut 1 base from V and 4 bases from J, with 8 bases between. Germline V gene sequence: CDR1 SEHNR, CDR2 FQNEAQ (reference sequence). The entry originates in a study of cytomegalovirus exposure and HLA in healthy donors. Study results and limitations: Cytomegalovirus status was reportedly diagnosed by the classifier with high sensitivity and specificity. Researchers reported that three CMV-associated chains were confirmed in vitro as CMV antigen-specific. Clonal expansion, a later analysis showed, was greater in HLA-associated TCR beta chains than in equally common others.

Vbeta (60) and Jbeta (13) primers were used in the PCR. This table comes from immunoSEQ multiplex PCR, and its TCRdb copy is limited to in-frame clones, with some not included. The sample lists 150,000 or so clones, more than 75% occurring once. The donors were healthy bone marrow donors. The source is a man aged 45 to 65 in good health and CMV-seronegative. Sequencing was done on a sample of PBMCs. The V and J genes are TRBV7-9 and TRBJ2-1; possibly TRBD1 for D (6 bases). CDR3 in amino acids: CASSLDRAYNEQFF. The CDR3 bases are TGTGCCAGCAGCTTAGACAGGGCTTACAATGAGCAGTTCTTC.